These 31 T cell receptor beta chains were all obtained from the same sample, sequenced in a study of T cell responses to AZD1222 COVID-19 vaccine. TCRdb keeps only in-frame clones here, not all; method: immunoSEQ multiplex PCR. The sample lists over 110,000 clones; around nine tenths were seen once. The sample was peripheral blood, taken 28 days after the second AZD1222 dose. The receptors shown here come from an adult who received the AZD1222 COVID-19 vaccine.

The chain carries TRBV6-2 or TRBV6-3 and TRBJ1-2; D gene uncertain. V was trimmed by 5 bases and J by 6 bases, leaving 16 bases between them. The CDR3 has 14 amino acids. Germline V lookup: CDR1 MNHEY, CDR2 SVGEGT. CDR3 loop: CASSRVTGGHGYTF. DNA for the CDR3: TGTGCCAGCAGTCGTGTCACCGGAGGACATGGCTACACCTTC.

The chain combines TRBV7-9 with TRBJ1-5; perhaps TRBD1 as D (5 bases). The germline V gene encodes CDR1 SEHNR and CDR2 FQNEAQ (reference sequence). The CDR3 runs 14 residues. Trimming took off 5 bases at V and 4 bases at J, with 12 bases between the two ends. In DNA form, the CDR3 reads TGTGCCAGCAGCATGGGAGGGGCTAATCAGCCCCAGCATTTT. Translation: CASSMGGANQPQHF.

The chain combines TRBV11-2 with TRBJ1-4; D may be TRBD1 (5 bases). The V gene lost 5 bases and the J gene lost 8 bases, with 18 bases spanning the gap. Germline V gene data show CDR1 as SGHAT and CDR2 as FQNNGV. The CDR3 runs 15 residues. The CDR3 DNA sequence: TGTGCCAGCAGCACCCTCCGGGGCAGGGACGAAAAACTGTTTTTT. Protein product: CASSTLRGRDEKLFF.

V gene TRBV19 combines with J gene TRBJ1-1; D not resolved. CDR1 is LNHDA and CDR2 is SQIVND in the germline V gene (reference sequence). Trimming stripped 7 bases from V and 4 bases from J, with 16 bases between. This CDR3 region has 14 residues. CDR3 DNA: TGTGCCAGTACCGCGGGAGTCGTGGGCACTGAAGCTTTCTTT. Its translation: CASTAGVVGTEAFF. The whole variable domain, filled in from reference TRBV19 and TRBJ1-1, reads DGGITQSPKYLFRKEGQNVTLSCEQNLNHDAMYWYRQDPGQGLRLIYYSQIVNDFQKGDIAEGYSVSREKKESFPLTVTSAQKNPTAFYLCASTAGVVGTEAFFGQGTRLTVV.

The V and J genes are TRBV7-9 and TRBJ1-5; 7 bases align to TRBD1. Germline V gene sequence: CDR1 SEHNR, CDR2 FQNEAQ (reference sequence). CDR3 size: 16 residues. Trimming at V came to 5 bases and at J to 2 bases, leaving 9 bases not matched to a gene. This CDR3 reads CASSKYRGEGNQPQHF. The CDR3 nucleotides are TGTGCCAGCAGCAAATACAGGGGAGAGGGCAATCAGCCCCAGCATTTT.

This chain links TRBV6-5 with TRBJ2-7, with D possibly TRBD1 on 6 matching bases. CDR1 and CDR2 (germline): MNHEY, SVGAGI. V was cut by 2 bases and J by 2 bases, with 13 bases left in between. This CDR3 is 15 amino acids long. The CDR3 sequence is CASSYRGTDPYEQYF. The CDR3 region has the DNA TGTGCCAGCAGTTACAGGGGGACCGATCCCTACGAGCAGTACTTC.

CDR3 amino acids: CASSGGVSNQPQHF. The CDR3 DNA follows: TGTGCCAGTTCGGGTGGGGTGAGCAATCAGCCCCAGCATTTT. The genes are TRBV28 and TRBJ1-5, with unresolved D. V lost 9 bases and J 1 base, leaving 13 bases between the germline ends. The CDR3 is 14 amino acids. Germline CDR1 is MDHEN and CDR2 is SYDVKM.

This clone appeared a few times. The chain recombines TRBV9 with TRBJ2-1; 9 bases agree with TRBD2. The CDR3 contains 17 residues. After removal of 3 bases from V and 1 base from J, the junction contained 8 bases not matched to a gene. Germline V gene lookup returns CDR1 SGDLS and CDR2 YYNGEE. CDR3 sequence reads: CASSASGAGGSYNEQFF. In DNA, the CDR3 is TGTGCCAGCAGCGCCAGCGGAGCGGGAGGTTCCTACAATGAGCAGTTCTTC.

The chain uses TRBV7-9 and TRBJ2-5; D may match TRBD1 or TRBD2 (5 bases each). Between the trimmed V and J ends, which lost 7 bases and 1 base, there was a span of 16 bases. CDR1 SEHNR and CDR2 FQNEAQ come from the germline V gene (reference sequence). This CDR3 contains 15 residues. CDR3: CASIPLGDSQETQYF. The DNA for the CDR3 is TGTGCCAGCATCCCACTAGGAGACAGCCAAGAGACCCAGTACTTC.

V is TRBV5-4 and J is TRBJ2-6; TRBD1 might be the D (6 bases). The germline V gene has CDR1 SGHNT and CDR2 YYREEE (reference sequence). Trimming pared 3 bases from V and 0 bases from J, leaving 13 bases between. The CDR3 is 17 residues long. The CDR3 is CASSYLGQSSGANVLTF. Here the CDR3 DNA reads TGTGCCAGCAGCTATCTGGGACAAAGCTCTGGGGCCAACGTCCTGACTTTC.

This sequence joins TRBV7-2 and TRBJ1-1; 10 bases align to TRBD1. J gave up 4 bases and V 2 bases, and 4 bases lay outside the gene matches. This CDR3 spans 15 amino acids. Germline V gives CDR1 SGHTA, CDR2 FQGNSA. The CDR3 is CASSLRQGASTEAFF. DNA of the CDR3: TGTGCCAGCAGCTTAAGACAGGGGGCGAGCACTGAAGCTTTCTTT.

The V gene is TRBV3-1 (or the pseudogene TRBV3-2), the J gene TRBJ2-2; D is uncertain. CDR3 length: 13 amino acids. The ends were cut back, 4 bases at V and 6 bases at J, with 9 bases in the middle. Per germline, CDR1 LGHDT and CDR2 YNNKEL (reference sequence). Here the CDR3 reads CASSPSRAGELFF. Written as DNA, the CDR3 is TGTGCCAGCAGCCCATCCCGGGCCGGGGAGCTGTTTTTT.

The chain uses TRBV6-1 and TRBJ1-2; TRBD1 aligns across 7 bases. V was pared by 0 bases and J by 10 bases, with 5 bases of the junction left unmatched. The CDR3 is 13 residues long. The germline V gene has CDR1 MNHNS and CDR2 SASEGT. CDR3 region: CASSEAETGHYTF. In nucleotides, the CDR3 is TGTGCCAGCAGTGAAGCCGAGACAGGGCACTACACCTTC.

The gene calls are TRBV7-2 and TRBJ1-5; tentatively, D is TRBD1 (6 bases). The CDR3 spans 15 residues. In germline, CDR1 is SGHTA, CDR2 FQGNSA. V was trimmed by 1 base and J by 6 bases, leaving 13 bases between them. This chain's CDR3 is CASSLVGGAGQPQHF. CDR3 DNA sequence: TGTGCCAGCAGCTTAGTGGGGGGGGCAGGTCAGCCCCAGCATTTT.

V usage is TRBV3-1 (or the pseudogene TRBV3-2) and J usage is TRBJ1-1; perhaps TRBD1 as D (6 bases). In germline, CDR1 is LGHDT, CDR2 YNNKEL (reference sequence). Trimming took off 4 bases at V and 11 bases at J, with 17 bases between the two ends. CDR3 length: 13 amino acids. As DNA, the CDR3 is TGTGCCAGCAGCCTGACAGGTACCCCCGGGGCTTTCTTT. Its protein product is CASSLTGTPGAFF.

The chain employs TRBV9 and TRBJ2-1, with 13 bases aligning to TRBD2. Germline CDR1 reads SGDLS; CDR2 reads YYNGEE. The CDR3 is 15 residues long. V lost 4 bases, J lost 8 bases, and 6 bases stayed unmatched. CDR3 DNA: TGTGCCAGCAGCCCAGGACTAGCGGGAGACGATGAGCAGTTCTTC. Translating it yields CASSPGLAGDDEQFF.

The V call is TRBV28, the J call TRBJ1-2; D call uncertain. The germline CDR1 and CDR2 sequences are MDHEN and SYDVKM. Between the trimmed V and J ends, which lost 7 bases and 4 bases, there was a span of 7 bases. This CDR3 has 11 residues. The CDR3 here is CASNSGYGYTF. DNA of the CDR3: TGTGCCAGCAACTCTGGCTATGGCTACACCTTC.

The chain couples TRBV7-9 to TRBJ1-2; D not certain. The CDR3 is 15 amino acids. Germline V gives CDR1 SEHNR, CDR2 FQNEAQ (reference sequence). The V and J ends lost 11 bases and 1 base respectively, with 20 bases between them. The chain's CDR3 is CALSRVSGFNYGYTF. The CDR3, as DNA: TGTGCCCTTTCGCGTGTCAGCGGGTTTAACTATGGCTACACCTTC. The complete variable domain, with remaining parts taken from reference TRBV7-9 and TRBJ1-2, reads DTGVSQNPRHKITKRGQNVTFRCDPISEHNRLYWYRQTLGQGPEFLTYFQNEAQLEKSRLLSDRFSAERPKGSFSTLEIQRTEQGDSAMYLCALSRVSGFNYGYTFGSGTRLTVV.

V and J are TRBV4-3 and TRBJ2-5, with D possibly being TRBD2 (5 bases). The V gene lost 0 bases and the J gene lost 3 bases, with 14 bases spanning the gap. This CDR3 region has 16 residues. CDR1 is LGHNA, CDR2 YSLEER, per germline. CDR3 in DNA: TGCGCCAGCAGCCAAGATTTGAGAGGGAAAAAAGAGACCCAGTACTTC. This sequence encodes CASSQDLRGKKETQYF.

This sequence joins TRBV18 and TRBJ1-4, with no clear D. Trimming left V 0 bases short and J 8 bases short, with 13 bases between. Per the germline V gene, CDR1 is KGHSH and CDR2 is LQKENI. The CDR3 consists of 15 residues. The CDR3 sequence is CASSPPDLGSEKLFF. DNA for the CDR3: TGTGCCAGCTCACCACCCGACCTAGGGAGCGAAAAACTGTTTTTT.

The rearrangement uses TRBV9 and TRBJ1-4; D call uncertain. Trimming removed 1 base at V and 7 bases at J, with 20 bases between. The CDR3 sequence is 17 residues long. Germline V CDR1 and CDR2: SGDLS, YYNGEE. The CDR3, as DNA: TGTGCCAGCAGCGTATCTCCGGTGGGGTGGCGTGGTGAAAAACTGTTTTTT. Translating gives CASSVSPVGWRGEKLFF.

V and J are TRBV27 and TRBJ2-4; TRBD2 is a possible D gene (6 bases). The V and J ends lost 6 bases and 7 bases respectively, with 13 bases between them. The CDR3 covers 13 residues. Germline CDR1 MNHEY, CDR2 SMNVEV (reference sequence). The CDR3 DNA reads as TGTGCCAGCAGAAAGGAGGGGTACAACATTCAGTACTTC. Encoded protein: CASRKEGYNIQYF.

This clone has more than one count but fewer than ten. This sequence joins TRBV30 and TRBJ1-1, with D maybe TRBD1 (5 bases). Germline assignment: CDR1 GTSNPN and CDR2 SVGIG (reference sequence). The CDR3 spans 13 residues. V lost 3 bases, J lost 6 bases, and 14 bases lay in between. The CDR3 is CAWRGGPRAEAFF. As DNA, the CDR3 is TGTGCCTGGAGGGGAGGGCCCAGGGCTGAAGCTTTCTTT.

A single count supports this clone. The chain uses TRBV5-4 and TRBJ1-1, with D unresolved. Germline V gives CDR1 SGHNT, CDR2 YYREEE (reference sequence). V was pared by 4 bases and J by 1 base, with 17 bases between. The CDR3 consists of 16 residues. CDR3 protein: CASSLEVFSGNTEAFF. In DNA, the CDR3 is TGTGCCAGCAGCCTGGAAGTGTTCTCGGGGAACACTGAAGCTTTCTTT.

The CDR3 DNA sequence: TGTGCCAGCAGCACAGGGGGGGAGACCCAGTACTTC. Residues: CASSTGGETQYF. This chain joins TRBV12-3 or TRBV12-4 and TRBJ2-5; 8 nucleotides match TRBD1. J was trimmed by 5 bases and V by 6 bases; bases with no gene match: 2. CDR3 length: 12 residues.

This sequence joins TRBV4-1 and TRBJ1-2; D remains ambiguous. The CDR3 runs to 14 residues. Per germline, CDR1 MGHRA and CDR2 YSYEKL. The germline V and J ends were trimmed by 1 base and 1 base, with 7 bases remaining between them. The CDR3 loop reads CASSQVRGNYGYTF. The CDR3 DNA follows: TGCGCCAGCAGCCAAGTTCGGGGTAACTATGGCTACACCTTC.

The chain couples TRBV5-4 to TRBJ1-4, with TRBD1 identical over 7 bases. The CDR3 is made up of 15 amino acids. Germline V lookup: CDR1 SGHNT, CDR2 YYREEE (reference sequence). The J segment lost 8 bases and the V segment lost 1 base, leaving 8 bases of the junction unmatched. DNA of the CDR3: TGTGCCAGCAGCTTGAAAAAGGGGGCCGGCGAAAAACTGTTTTTT. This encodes CASSLKKGAGEKLFF. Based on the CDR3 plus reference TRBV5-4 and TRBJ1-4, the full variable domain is ETGVTQSPTHLIKTRGQQVTLRCSSQSGHNTVSWYQQALGQGPQFIFQYYREEENGRGNFPPRFSGLQFPNYSSELNVNALELDDSALYLCASSLKKGAGEKLFFGSGTQLSVL.

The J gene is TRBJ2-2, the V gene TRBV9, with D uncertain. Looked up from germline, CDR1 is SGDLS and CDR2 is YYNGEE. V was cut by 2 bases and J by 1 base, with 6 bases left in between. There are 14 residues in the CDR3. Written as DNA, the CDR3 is TGTGCCAGCAGCGTTCTGCAGAACACCGGGGAGCTGTTTTTT. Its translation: CASSVLQNTGELFF.

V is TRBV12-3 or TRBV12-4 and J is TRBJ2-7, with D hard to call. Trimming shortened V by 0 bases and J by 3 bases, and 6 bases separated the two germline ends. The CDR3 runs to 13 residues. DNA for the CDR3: TGTGCCAGCAGTTTAGCGGGTGACTACGAGCAGTACTTC. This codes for CASSLAGDYEQYF.

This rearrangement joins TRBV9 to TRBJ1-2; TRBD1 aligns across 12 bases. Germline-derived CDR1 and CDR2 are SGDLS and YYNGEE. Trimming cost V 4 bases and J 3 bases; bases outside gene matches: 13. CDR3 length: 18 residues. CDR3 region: CASSSQEGQGARYYGYTF. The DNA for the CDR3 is TGTGCCAGCAGCTCCCAGGAGGGACAGGGGGCACGCTACTATGGCTACACCTTC.

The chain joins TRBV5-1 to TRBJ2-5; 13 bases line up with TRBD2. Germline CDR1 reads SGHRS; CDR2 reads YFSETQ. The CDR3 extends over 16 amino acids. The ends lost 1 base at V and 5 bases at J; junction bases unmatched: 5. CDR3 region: CASSLTSGGAFETQYF. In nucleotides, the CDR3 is TGCGCCAGCAGCTTGACTAGCGGGGGGGCTTTTGAGACCCAGTACTTC.